The present T cell receptor beta chain was sequenced within a study of tumor and adjacent non-tumor tissue in lung cancer (dated by TCRdb to 2017 to 2018). About the full investigation: Patients with adenocarcinoma (over 11), squamous cell carcinoma (2) and small cell lung cancer (1) were included in the cohort. The 15 enrolled patients, of whom some ten were men and 5 were women, were aged about 30 to 80 years and were diagnosed with TNM stage I to III disease. A total of some 130,000,000 productive TCRbeta reads were generated by sequencing, corresponding to an average of about 4.17 million reads per sample. The study compared bulk TCRbeta repertoires between lung tumor tissue and matched distant non-tumor lung tissue from around 16 lung cancer patients. For each patient, one tumor sample and one normal lung sample were taken, giving around 31 paired specimens that underwent TCRbeta CDR3 sequencing. Results and caveats for the whole study, not just this receptor: Peripheral blood was not sequenced, so blood TCRbeta repertoires in these lung cancer patients were not examined. The top 100 clones accounted for a significantly larger cumulative portion of the repertoire in normal lung than in tumor tissue. Significantly higher TCR diversity was found in younger patients, and higher tumor TCR diversity was associated with shorter overall and disease-free survival. TCR diversity (inverse Simpson) was significantly higher in tumor than in normal lung tissue (roughly 430 vs 170, P = 0.0075, Mann-Whitney U test). Neither the sequencing platform nor unique molecular identifiers are mentioned in the methods. The cohort had only roughly 16 patients, and the authors noted that larger samples and more detailed clinical data are needed.

This clonotype was observed once. It lacks a known antigen. A junction boundary mismatches the germline segment, possibly from a read error. RNA was isolated from bulk, unsorted tissue, and RNA quality was assessed with a NanoDrop ND-1000 and an Agilent 2100. Newly diagnosed lung cancer patients without prior chemotherapy who had been admitted for thoracic surgery in China between August and November 2014 were enrolled as donors. Anyone who had undergone radiotherapy or chemotherapy before, or who had another cancer at the same time, was left out of the study. Pieces of surgical tissue measuring about 1-2.2 cm3 were kept in RNAlater solution and stored at -80 degrees C until use. CDR1 LGHNA and CDR2 YNFKEQ are derived from the germline V gene. The CDR3, cysteine through phenylalanine, is 13 amino acids long. The read is trimmed to its CDR3 DNA, 39 bases read in frame from base 1. Libraries came from multiplex PCR. Sequencing took place on an Illumina HiSeq 2500. TCRbeta libraries were constructed through three rounds of nested PCR with primers (Table S4) according to protocols adapted from ARM-PCR. Before sequencing, PCR products of 200-500 bp were excised from the gel and purified with the QIAquick gel extraction kit. In the paper's pipeline: Trimmomatic was used to clean the reads, FLASH was used to merge the reads into complete CDR3 sequences, and MiTCR was used to assign the reads to V(D)J germline segments. Clonal diversity was calculated as the inverse Simpson's index using VDJtools. In-frame sequences without a premature stop codon were defined as productive reads. TCRdb itself trimmed the public reads at Q25 with fastp, ran MiXCR and retained productive beta chains. Each CDR3 protein appears once, grouped with its most common genes and DNA. TCRdb, not the original authors, processed these V and J calls. The sample table lists 90,000 to 130,000 distinct CDR3 sequences, about 80% of them with a count of one. Together, the top ten hold 20% to 25% of the sample.

The rearranged segments are TRBV4-2 and TRBJ2-5; 6 matching bases give a weak D call of TRBD2. This clonotype was obtained from a man in his 70s with non-small cell lung cancer. Sequencing input: lung tumor tissue. The CDR3 loop reads CASSMRWGEIQYF. Read as DNA, the sequence is TGTGCCAGCAGCATGCGATGGGGGGAGATCCAGTACTTC.